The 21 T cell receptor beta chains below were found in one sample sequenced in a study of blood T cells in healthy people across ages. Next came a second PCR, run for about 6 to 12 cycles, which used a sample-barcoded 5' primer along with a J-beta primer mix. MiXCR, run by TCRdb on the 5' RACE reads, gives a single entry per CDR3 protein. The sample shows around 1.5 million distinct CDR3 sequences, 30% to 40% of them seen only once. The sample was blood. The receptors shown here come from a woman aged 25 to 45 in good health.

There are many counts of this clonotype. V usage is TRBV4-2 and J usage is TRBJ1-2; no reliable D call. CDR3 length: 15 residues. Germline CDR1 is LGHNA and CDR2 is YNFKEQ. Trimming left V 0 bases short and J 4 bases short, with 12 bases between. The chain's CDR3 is CASSQEEQSLYGYTF. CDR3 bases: TGTGCCAGCAGCCAAGAGGAACAGAGCCTCTATGGCTACACCTTC.

This CDR3 is CASSSRARMNTEAFF. The CDR3, as DNA: TGTGCCAGCAGCTCCCGGGCAAGAATGAACACTGAAGCTTTCTTT. This chain connects TRBV7-2 to TRBJ1-1; no reliable D call. Looked up from germline, CDR1 is SGHTA and CDR2 is FQGNSA. The V and J ends lost 4 bases and 0 bases respectively, with 12 bases between them. The CDR3 is 15 amino acids.

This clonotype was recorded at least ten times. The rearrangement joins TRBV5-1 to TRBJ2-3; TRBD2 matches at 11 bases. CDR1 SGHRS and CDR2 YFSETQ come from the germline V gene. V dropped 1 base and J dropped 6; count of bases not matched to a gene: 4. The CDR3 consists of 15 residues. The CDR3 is CASSLLTSGSDTQYF. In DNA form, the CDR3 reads TGCGCCAGCAGCTTGCTTACTAGCGGGAGCGATACGCAGTATTTT.

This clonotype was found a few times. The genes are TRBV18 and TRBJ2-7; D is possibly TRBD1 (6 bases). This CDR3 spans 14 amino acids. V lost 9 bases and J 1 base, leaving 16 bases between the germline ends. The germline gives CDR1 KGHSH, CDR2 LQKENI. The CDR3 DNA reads TGTGCCAGTCGCAGGGACACCATTTCCTACGAGCAGTACTTC. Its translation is CASRRDTISYEQYF.

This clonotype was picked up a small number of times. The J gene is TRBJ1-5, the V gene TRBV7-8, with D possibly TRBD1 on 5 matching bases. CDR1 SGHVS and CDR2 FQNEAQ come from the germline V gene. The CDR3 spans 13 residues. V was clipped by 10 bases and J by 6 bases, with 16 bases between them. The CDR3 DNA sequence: TGTGCCACCTTGCGGGGGGAAGGTCAGCCCCAGCATTTT. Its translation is CATLRGEGQPQHF.

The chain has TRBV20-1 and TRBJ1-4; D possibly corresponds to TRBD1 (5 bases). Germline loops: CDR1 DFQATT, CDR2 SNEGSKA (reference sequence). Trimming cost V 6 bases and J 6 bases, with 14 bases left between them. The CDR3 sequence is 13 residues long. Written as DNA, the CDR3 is TGCAGTGCCGCCTGGGACGCCGATGAAAAACTGTTTTTT. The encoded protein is CSAAWDADEKLFF.

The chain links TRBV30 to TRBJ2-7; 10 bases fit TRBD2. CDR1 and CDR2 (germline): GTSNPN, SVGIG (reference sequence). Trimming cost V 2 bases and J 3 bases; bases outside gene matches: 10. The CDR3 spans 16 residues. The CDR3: CAWSLPLGLADYEQYF. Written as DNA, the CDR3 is TGTGCCTGGAGTCTGCCGCTCGGACTAGCGGACTACGAGCAGTACTTC.

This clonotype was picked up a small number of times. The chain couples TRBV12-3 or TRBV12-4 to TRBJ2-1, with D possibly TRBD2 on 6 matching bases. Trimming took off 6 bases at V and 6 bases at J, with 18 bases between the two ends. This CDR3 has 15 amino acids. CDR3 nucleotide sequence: TGTGCCAGCAGCTTGCCCGGGGTAGCGGTCAATGAGCAGTTCTTC. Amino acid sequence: CASSLPGVAVNEQFF.

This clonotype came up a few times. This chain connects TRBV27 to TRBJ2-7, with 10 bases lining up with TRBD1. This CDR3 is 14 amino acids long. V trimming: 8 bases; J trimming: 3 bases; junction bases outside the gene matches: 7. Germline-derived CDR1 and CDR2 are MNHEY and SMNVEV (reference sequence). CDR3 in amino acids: CASAYRDRGYEQYF. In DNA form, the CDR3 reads TGTGCCAGCGCCTACCGGGACAGGGGCTACGAGCAGTACTTC.

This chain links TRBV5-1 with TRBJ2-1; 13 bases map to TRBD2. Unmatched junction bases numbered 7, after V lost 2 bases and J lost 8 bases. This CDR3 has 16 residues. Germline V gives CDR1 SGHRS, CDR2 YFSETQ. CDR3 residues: CASSFGGLAGEHEQFF. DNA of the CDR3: TGCGCCAGCAGCTTTGGCGGACTAGCGGGGGAGCATGAGCAGTTCTTC.

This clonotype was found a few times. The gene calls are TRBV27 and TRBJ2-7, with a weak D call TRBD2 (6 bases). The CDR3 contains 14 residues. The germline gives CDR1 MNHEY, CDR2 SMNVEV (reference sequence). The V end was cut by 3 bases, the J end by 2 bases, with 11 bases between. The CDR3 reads CASSFSAGPYEQYF. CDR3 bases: TGTGCCAGCAGTTTTTCAGCGGGCCCCTACGAGCAGTACTTC.

In DNA, the CDR3 is TGCAGTGCTAGAGATCCTAGCGGCGGGGGACACCACAATGAGCAGTTCTTC. This sequence encodes CSARDPSGGGHHNEQFF. The chain uses TRBV20-1 and TRBJ2-1; weak D call: TRBD2 (7 bases). Germline CDR1 DFQATT, CDR2 SNEGSKA (reference sequence). The ends were cut back, 0 bases at V and 5 bases at J, with 20 bases in the middle. CDR3 length equals 17 residues.

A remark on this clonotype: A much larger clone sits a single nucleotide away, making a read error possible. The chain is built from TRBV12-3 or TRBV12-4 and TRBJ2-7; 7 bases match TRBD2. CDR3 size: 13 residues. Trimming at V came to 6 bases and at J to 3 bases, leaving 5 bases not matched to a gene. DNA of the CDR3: TGTGCCAGCAGCGAGGGACTAAACTACGAGCAGTACTTC. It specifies CASSEGLNYEQYF.

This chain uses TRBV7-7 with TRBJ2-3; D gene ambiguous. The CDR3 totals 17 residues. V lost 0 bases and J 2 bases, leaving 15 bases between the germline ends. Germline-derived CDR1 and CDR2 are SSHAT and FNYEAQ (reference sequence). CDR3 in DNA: TGTGCCAGCAGCTTAGCGCACCAAGCGTCAAACACAGATACGCAGTATTTT. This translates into CASSLAHQASNTDTQYF.

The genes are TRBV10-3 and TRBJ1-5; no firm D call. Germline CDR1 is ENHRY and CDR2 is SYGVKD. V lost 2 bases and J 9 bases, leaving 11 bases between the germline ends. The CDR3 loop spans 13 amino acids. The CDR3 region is CAISEPHTGPQHF. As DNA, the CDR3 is TGTGCCATCAGTGAGCCCCATACGGGGCCCCAGCATTTT.

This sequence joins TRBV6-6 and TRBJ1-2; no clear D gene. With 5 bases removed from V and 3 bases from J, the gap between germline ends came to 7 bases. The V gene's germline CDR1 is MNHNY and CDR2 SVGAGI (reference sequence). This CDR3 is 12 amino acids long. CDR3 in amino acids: CASSRPDYGYTF. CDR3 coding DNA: TGTGCCAGCAGTCGTCCGGACTATGGCTACACCTTC.

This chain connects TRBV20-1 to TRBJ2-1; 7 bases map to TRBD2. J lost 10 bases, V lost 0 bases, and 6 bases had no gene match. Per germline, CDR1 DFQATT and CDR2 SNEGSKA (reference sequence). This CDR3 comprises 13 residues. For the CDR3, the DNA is TGCAGTGCTAGAGAGGGCGGGAGATACGAGCAGTTCTTC. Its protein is CSAREGGRYEQFF.

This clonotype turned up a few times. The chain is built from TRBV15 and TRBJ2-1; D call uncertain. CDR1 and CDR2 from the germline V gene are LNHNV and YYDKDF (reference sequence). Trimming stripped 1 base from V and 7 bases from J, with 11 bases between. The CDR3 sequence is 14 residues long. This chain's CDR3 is CATSRASRVNEQFF. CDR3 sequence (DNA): TGTGCCACCAGCAGAGCTTCTCGCGTGAATGAGCAGTTCTTC.

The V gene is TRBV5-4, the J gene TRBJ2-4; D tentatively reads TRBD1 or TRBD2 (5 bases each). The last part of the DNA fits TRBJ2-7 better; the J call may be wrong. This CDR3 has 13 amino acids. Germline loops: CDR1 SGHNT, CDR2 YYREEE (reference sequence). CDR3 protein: CASTGTVPYEQYF. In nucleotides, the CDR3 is TGTGCCAGCACCGGGACGGTACCCTACGAGCAGTACTTC.

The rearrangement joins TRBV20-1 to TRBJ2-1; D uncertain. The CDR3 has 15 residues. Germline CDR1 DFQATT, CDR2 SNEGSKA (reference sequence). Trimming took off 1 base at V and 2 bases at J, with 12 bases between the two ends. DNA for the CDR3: TGCAGTGCTAGAGCCCCGGCAGGAGCCTACAATGAGCAGTTCTTC. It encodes CSARAPAGAYNEQFF.

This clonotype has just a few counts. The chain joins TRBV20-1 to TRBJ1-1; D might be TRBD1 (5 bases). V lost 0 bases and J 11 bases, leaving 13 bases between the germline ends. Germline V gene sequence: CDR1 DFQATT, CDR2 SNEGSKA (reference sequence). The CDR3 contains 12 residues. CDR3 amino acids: CSAREAGNEAFF. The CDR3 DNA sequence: TGCAGTGCTAGAGAGGCAGGGAATGAGGCTTTCTTT.